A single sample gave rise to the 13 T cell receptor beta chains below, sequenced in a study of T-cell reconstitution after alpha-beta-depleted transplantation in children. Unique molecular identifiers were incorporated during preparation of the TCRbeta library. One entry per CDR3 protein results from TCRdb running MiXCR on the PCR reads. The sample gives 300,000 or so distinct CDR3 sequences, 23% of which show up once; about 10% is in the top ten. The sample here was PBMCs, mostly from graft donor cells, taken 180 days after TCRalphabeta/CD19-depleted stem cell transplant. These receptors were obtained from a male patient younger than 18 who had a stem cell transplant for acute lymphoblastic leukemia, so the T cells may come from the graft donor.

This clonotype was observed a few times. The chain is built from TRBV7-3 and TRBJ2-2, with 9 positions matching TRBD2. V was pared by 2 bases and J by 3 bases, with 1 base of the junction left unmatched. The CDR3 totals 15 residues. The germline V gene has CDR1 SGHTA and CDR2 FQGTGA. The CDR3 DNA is TGTGCCAGCAGCTTAGAGCGGGGGGACACCGGGGAGCTGTTTTTT. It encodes CASSLERGDTGELFF.

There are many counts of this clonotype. This CDR3 is CSVDGEVGYNEQFF. The DNA of the CDR3 is TGCAGCGTTGACGGGGAAGTGGGTTACAATGAGCAGTTCTTC. The V call is TRBV29-1, the J call TRBJ2-1; D is possibly TRBD2 (5 bases). Germline V gives CDR1 SQVTM, CDR2 ANQGSEA. The V and J ends lost 3 bases and 4 bases respectively, with 13 bases between them. The CDR3 spans 14 residues.

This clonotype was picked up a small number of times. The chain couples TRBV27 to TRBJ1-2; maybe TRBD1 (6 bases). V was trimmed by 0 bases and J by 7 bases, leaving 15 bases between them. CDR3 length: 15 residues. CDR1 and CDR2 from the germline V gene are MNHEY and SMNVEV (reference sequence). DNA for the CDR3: TGTGCCAGCAGTTTATCGAACCGGGGGCTGTTTGGCTACACCTTC. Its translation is CASSLSNRGLFGYTF.

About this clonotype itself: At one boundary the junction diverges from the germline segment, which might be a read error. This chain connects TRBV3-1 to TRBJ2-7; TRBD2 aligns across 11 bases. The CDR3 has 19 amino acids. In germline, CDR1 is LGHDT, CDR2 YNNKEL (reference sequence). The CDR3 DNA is TGTGCCTGCAGCGCTAGGTGGCTAGCGGGAGGTCTCCCCTCCTACGAGCAGTACTTC. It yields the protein CACSARWLAGGLPSYEQYF.

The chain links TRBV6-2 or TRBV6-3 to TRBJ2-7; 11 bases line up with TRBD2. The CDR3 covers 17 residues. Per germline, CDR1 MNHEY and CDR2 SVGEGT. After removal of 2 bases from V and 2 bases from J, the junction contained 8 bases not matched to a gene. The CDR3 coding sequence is TGTGCCAGCAGTTACAACAGGCTAGCGGGAGGAGCCTACGAGCAGTACTTC. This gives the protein CASSYNRLAGGAYEQYF.

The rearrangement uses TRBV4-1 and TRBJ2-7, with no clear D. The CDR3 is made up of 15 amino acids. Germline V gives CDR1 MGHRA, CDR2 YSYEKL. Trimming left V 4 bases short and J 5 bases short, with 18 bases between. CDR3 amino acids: CASSPGFLVRHEQYF. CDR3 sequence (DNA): TGCGCCAGCAGCCCGGGTTTCCTTGTCCGCCACGAGCAGTACTTC.

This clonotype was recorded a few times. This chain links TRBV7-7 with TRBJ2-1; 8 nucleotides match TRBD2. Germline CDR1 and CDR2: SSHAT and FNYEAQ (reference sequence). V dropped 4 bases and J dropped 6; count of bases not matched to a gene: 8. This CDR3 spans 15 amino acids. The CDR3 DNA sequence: TGTGCCAGCAGCTCTTCAGCGGGAGTATCCAATGAGCAGTTCTTC. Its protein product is CASSSSAGVSNEQFF.

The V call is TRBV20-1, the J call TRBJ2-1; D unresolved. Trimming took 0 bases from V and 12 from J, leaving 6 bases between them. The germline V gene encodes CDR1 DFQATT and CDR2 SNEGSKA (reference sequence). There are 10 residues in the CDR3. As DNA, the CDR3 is TGCAGTGCTAGAGATTACGCGCAGTTCTTC. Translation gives CSARDYAQFF.

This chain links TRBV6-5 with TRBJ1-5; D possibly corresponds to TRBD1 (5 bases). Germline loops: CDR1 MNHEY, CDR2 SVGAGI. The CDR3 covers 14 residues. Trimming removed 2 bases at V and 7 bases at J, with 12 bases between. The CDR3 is CASSYTRGLQPQHF. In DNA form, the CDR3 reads TGTGCCAGCAGTTACACACGGGGGTTACAGCCCCAGCATTTT.

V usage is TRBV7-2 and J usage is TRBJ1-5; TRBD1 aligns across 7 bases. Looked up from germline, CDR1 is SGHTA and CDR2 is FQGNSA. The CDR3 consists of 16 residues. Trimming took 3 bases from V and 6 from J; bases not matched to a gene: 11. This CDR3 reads CASSFTGTVQGQPQHF. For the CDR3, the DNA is TGTGCCAGCAGCTTTACCGGGACAGTACAGGGTCAGCCCCAGCATTTT.

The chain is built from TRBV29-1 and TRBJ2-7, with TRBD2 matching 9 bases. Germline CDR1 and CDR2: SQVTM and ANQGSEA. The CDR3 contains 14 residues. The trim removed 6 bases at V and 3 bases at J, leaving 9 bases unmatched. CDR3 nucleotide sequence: TGCAGCGTGGGCGGGAGGGCACAGTTCTACGAGCAGTACTTC. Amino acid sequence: CSVGGRAQFYEQYF.

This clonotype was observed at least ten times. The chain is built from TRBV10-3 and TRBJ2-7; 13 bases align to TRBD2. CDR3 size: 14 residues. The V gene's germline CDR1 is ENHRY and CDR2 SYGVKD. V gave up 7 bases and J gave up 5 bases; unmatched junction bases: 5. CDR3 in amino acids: CAIMRTSGSDEQYF. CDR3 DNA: TGTGCCATCATGCGGACTAGCGGGAGCGACGAGCAGTACTTC.

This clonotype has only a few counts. The CDR3, as DNA: TGTGCCAGCAGCTTGCCACGGCCGGGACAGGGTCCCGGAGTTTCCGGCTACGAGCAGTACTTC. Its translation: CASSLPRPGQGPGVSGYEQYF. The chain is built from TRBV7-9 and TRBJ2-7, with 9 bases fitting TRBD1. The CDR3 runs to 21 residues. Germline V gene sequence: CDR1 SEHNR, CDR2 FQNEAQ (reference sequence). The V segment lost 3 bases and the J segment 3 bases; nucleotides outside the gene matches: 24.